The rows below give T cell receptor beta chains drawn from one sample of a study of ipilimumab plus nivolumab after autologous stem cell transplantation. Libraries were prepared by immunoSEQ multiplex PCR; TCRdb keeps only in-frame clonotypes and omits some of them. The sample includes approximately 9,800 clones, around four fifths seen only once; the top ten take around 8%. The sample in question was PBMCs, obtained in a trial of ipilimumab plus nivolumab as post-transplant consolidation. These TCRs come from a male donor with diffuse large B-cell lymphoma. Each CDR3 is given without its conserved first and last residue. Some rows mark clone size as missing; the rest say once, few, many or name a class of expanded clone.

CDR3 protein: ASSWTGAGANVLT; CDR3 length: 13; J gene: TRBJ2-6; V gene: TRBV27; clone size: NA
CDR3 protein: ASSQERGGHEQY; CDR3 length: 12; J gene: TRBJ2-7; V gene: TRBV14; clone size: NA
CDR3 protein: ASTTGRNYGYT; CDR3 length: 11; J gene: TRBJ1-2; V gene: TRBV19; clone size: NA
CDR3 protein: ASSNRGLYNSPLH; CDR3 length: 13; J gene: TRBJ1-6; V gene: TRBV2; clone size: NA
CDR3 protein: ASSLWADNSPLH; CDR3 length: 12; J gene: TRBJ1-6; V gene: TRBV27; clone size: NA
CDR3 protein: AGGRNYGYT; CDR3 length: 9; J gene: TRBJ1-2; V gene: TRBV28; clone size: few
CDR3 protein: ASSLGPAGKLF; CDR3 length: 11; J gene: TRBJ1-4; V gene: TRBV7-6; clone size: NA
CDR3 protein: ASSYSQGSYEQY; CDR3 length: 12; J gene: TRBJ2-7; V gene: TRBV6-5; clone size: NA
CDR3 protein: ASSLGLGSNQPQH; CDR3 length: 13; J gene: TRBJ1-5; V gene: TRBV7-9; clone size: NA
CDR3 protein: ASSAGESGGRLAF; CDR3 length: 13; J gene: TRBJ2-1; V gene: TRBV28; clone size: NA
CDR3 protein: AISETSFPGGYGYT; CDR3 length: 14; J gene: TRBJ1-2; V gene: TRBV10-3; clone size: NA
CDR3 protein: ASSSQGYYGYT; CDR3 length: 11; J gene: TRBJ1-2; V gene: TRBV7-6; clone size: NA
CDR3 protein: AWKITVSGYT; CDR3 length: 10; J gene: TRBJ1-2; V gene: TRBV30; clone size: NA
CDR3 protein: ASSPSRGAWEKLF; CDR3 length: 13; J gene: TRBJ1-4; V gene: TRBV6-5; clone size: NA
CDR3 protein: ASSLAQTETQY; CDR3 length: 11; J gene: TRBJ2-5; V gene: TRBV5-5; clone size: once
CDR3 protein: ASSPSGTGVYEQY; CDR3 length: 13; J gene: TRBJ2-7; V gene: TRBV7-8; clone size: NA
CDR3 protein: ASSRRGSYQETQY; CDR3 length: 13; J gene: TRBJ2-5; V gene: TRBV5-1; clone size: NA
CDR3 protein: ASTDVSLGYEQY; CDR3 length: 12; J gene: TRBJ2-7; V gene: TRBV27; clone size: NA
CDR3 protein: ASSNWGRTEAF; CDR3 length: 11; J gene: TRBJ1-1; V gene: TRBV28; clone size: few
CDR3 protein: ASSQGKRQTYNSPLH; CDR3 length: 15; J gene: TRBJ1-6; V gene: TRBV19; clone size: NA
CDR3 protein: ASSPPGPNEKLF; CDR3 length: 12; J gene: TRBJ1-4; V gene: TRBV18; clone size: NA
CDR3 protein: ASRLAGNTDTQY; CDR3 length: 12; J gene: TRBJ2-3; V gene: TRBV5-1; clone size: few
CDR3 protein: ASRRAGGRFGTDTQY; CDR3 length: 15; J gene: TRBJ2-3; V gene: TRBV28; clone size: NA
CDR3 protein: ASSLAGPGYGYT; CDR3 length: 12; J gene: TRBJ1-2; V gene: TRBV5-6; clone size: NA
CDR3 protein: ASSPGHYGGGNTIY; CDR3 length: 14; J gene: TRBJ1-3; V gene: TRBV23-1; clone size: NA
CDR3 protein: ASSYGLAGGLSDTQY; CDR3 length: 15; J gene: TRBJ2-3; V gene: TRBV5-8; clone size: NA
CDR3 protein: ASSVAGGQGYEQY; CDR3 length: 13; J gene: TRBJ2-7; V gene: TRBV9; clone size: NA
CDR3 protein: AGQGGADSGNTIY; CDR3 length: 13; J gene: TRBJ1-3; V gene: TRBV6-1; clone size: NA
CDR3 protein: ATSRGQGTDTQY; CDR3 length: 12; J gene: TRBJ2-3; V gene: TRBV15; clone size: few
CDR3 protein: ASSPPGVGNTIY; CDR3 length: 12; J gene: TRBJ1-3; V gene: TRBV28; clone size: NA
CDR3 protein: ASSLGSGVRTGELF; CDR3 length: 14; J gene: TRBJ2-2; V gene: TRBV5-6; clone size: once
CDR3 protein: ASSLGQGAQNEQY; CDR3 length: 13; J gene: TRBJ2-7; V gene: TRBV6-6; clone size: NA
CDR3 protein: ASSSAGSHQETQY; CDR3 length: 13; J gene: TRBJ2-5; V gene: TRBV5-6; clone size: NA
CDR3 protein: ASSLGQTSGNTIY; CDR3 length: 13; J gene: TRBJ1-3; V gene: TRBV5-8; clone size: NA
CDR3 protein: ASSSPGTVGTGANVLT; CDR3 length: 16; J gene: TRBJ2-6; V gene: TRBV7-9; clone size: few
CDR3 protein: ASSLTPGGLREQY; CDR3 length: 13; J gene: TRBJ2-7; V gene: TRBV27; clone size: NA
CDR3 protein: ASSQGGHGSGANVLT; CDR3 length: 15; J gene: TRBJ2-6; V gene: TRBV14; clone size: NA
CDR3 protein: ASSYGGAGTQH; CDR3 length: 11; J gene: TRBJ1-5; V gene: TRBV6-6; clone size: NA
CDR3 protein: ASSPDGPTFTDTQY; CDR3 length: 14; J gene: TRBJ2-3; V gene: TRBV7-9; clone size: NA
CDR3 protein: ASSPRGGEQY; CDR3 length: 10; J gene: TRBJ2-7; V gene: TRBV6-1; clone size: NA
CDR3 protein: ASSVDREGASTDTQY; CDR3 length: 15; J gene: TRBJ2-3; V gene: TRBV9; clone size: few
CDR3 protein: AWSRDTNQPQH; CDR3 length: 11; J gene: TRBJ1-5; V gene: TRBV30; clone size: NA
CDR3 protein: AWSVLSEAF; CDR3 length: 9; J gene: TRBJ1-1; V gene: TRBV30; clone size: NA
CDR3 protein: ASIPWGEDEQF; CDR3 length: 11; J gene: TRBJ2-1; V gene: TRBV19; clone size: NA
CDR3 protein: ASSLWSGGPYEQY; CDR3 length: 13; J gene: TRBJ2-7; V gene: TRBV28; clone size: NA
CDR3 protein: ASSLVPSGVAYNEQF; CDR3 length: 15; J gene: TRBJ2-1; V gene: TRBV11-2; clone size: NA
CDR3 protein: ASSGSQGVNGYT; CDR3 length: 12; J gene: TRBJ1-2; V gene: TRBV9; clone size: NA
CDR3 protein: ASSGGAYNEQF; CDR3 length: 11; J gene: TRBJ2-1; V gene: TRBV7-9; clone size: NA
CDR3 protein: ASSPQMGQGTGMNTEAF; CDR3 length: 17; J gene: TRBJ1-1; V gene: TRBV18; clone size: NA
CDR3 protein: ASVEVRQGAYEQY; CDR3 length: 13; J gene: TRBJ2-7; V gene: TRBV28; clone size: NA
CDR3 protein: ASSQLAGGYEQY; CDR3 length: 12; J gene: TRBJ2-7; V gene: TRBV14; clone size: few
CDR3 protein: ASSLTGYTEAF; CDR3 length: 11; J gene: TRBJ1-1; V gene: TRBV27; clone size: NA
CDR3 protein: ASSLTRQNSPLH; CDR3 length: 12; J gene: TRBJ1-6; V gene: TRBV5-5; clone size: few
CDR3 protein: ASSPTGGSYEQY; CDR3 length: 12; J gene: TRBJ2-7; V gene: TRBV18; clone size: NA
CDR3 protein: ASSVHLPSGGTDTQY; CDR3 length: 15; J gene: TRBJ2-3; V gene: TRBV9; clone size: NA
CDR3 protein: ASSRTANEQF; CDR3 length: 10; J gene: TRBJ2-1; V gene: TRBV4-1; clone size: NA
CDR3 protein: ASSYGGPTGELF; CDR3 length: 12; J gene: TRBJ2-2; V gene: TRBV6-5; clone size: few
CDR3 protein: ASSSQGRTGELF; CDR3 length: 12; J gene: TRBJ2-2; V gene: TRBV2; clone size: NA
CDR3 protein: ASSLIERAFRSGNTIY; CDR3 length: 16; J gene: TRBJ1-3; V gene: TRBV7-9; clone size: NA